This TCR beta chain was obtained from a study of T cells after somatic rescue of genetic block (dated by TCRdb to the early 2020s). For the wider study: The study assessed how robust, over the long term, a T-cell system was when the system had developed through somatic rescue of a genetic block in T-cell development.

A single count supports this clone. The target of this receptor is not known. Base qualities were left out, and no much larger clone turns up one base away. The CDR3 goes from the cysteine to the phenylalanine over 13 residues. Only the CDR3 DNA is retained, 39 bases long and in frame from the first base. Germline trimming: 7 bases from V, 4 bases from J; junction bases outside gene matches: 6. CDR1 MNHEY and CDR2 SMNVEV are derived from the germline V gene (reference sequence). The library relied on the immunoSEQ multiplex PCR assay. The table was pulled from immuneACCESS by TCRdb, which kept in-frame rearrangements only. Such tables lose some clones; where checked, under half of the loss comes from unresolved V genes, and the rest has no known cause. For this sample there are some 74,000 clones; roughly 91% appear just once. Of the sample, approximately 2.7% is held by the ten largest clones.

The sample consisted of peripheral blood mononuclear cells (PBMCs). This receptor chain uses TRBV27 and TRBJ2-5; 7 bases in between match TRBD1. The source is a young man. The CDR3 corresponds to CASKTWDRETQYF. The nucleotide sequence reads TGTGCCAGCAAGACTTGGGACAGAGAGACCCAGTACTTC.